The entry that follows covers one TCR beta chain sequence. No antigen is known for it. A read error may be the cause here, since a much bigger clone is one base away. The CDR3 covers 14 residues. The germline V gene has CDR1 MGHDK and CDR2 SYGVNS. This entry is derived from a study of molecular identifiers for immune sequencing clone quantification. Points from the study as a whole: Clones of above 20 RNA copies carried over 98% of effector molecules; in naive cells they carried under 1%.

The naive CD8 libraries originated from between roughly 18,000 and 1,100,000 sorted cells and drew on 10%, 30% or 50% RNA. Sorted naive CD8 T cells were those defined as CD8+CD4-CCR7+CD45RA+. Via MiXCR, TCRdb re-called the PCR reads, giving one row per CDR3 protein. The sample shows some 590,000 distinct CDR3 sequences, over 25% of them seen only once. The source material was naive CD8+ T cells from blood, with Jurkat cell RNA spiked in. The sample's subset: FACS-sorted CD8+CD4-CCR7+CD45RA+ naive T cells. The receptor comes from a human donor in good health. Some libraries in this study had Jurkat cell RNA spiked in. This chain connects TRBV25-1 to TRBJ2-7, with D uncertain. The CDR3 nucleotides read TGTGCCAGCAGTGAGAAGCCCCACTCCTACGCGCAGTACTTC. It specifies CASSEKPHSYAQYF.